These 7 T cell receptor beta chains were sequenced from one sample in a study of breast tumors, draining lymph nodes, adjacent tissues. TCRdb called the multiplex PCR reads again in MiXCR, with one record for every CDR3 protein. The table includes under 150,000 distinct CDR3 sequences, around 20% detected once. Samples came from axillary lymph nodes draining the breast cancer. The material sequenced was axillary lymph node tissue. The receptors originated from a female donor with breast cancer. Some clones in this sample may be carry-over from other donors' samples.

This clonotype was seen many times. The chain employs TRBV24-1 and TRBJ2-1; tentatively, D is TRBD2 (5 bases). The germline V gene encodes CDR1 KGHDR and CDR2 SFDVKD. This CDR3 is 15 amino acids long. Trimming took off 2 bases at V and 6 bases at J, with 13 bases between the two ends. In nucleotides, the CDR3 is TGTGCCACCAGTGATTCCCTAGGGAGTGGCAATGAGCAGTTCTTC. Translating it yields CATSDSLGSGNEQFF.

This clonotype was picked up many times. The rearrangement uses TRBV20-1 and TRBJ1-2, with 11 bases aligning to TRBD1. Germline-derived CDR1 and CDR2 are DFQATT and SNEGSKA (reference sequence). This CDR3 has 13 residues. The CDR3 loop reads CTPGQGANYGYTF. The CDR3 nucleotides read TGCACGCCCGGACAGGGGGCAAACTATGGCTACACCTTC.

Many counts were recorded for this clonotype. The V gene is TRBV6-1, the J gene TRBJ2-7; 8 bases agree with TRBD1. The V segment lost 7 bases and the J segment 4 bases; nucleotides outside the gene matches: 12. Germline lookup yields CDR1 MNHNS and CDR2 SASEGT. The CDR3 is made up of 15 amino acids. CDR3 loop: CASKQRTGNVYEQYF. The CDR3 coding sequence is TGTGCCAGCAAACAAAGGACAGGGAACGTTTACGAGCAGTACTTC.

This clonotype has at least ten counts. The chain links TRBV6-5 to TRBJ2-7, with 11 nucleotides matching TRBD2. V lost 5 bases to trimming and J lost 2 bases; unmatched junction nucleotides: 11. Per the germline V gene, CDR1 is MNHEY and CDR2 is SVGAGI. The CDR3 totals 17 residues. CDR3 bases: TGTGCCAGCAGTCTCCGGACTAGCGGGTTCATAACCTACGAGCAGTACTTC. Protein: CASSLRTSGFITYEQYF.

This clonotype was recorded many times. The V and J genes are TRBV4-1 and TRBJ2-5, with TRBD1 identical over 9 bases. The CDR3 runs 18 residues. The germline CDR1 and CDR2 sequences are MGHRA and YSYEKL. V dropped 3 bases and J dropped 4; count of bases not matched to a gene: 15. The DNA for the CDR3 is TGCGCCAGCAGCCACCCCTTCTTGACAGGGGGAGTAGGAGAGACCCAGTACTTC. Protein sequence: CASSHPFLTGGVGETQYF.

In this sample, this clonotype turned up many times. J is TRBJ2-5 and V is TRBV5-5; possibly TRBD2 for D (7 bases). V lost 0 bases, J lost 4 bases, and 13 bases lay in between. This CDR3 has 15 residues. CDR1 is SGHKS, CDR2 YYEKEE, per germline (reference sequence). CDR3 sequence: CASSLGAGAGETQYF. DNA for the CDR3: TGTGCCAGCAGCTTGGGGGCGGGGGCGGGAGAGACCCAGTACTTC. Using reference TRBV5-5 and TRBJ2-5 for the parts outside the CDR3, the full variable domain is DAGVTQSPTHLIKTRGQQVTLRCSPISGHKSVSWYQQVLGQGPQFIFQYYEKEERGRGNFPDRFSARQFPNYSSELNVNALLLGDSALYLCASSLGAGAGETQYFGPGTRLLVL.

This clonotype occurred many times. The rearrangement links TRBV20-1 to TRBJ1-6, with TRBD1 matching 7 bases. The germline CDR1 and CDR2 sequences are DFQATT and SNEGSKA (reference sequence). Losses at the gene ends were 4 bases for V and 7 bases for J; bases not matched to a gene: 7. The CDR3 extends over 14 amino acids. The CDR3 sequence is CSAKETGPNSPLHF. DNA of the CDR3: TGCAGTGCTAAAGAGACAGGGCCAAATTCACCCCTCCACTTT.